This T cell receptor (beta chain) is drawn from a study of blood T cell repertoires in COVID-19. The table came from immunoSEQ multiplex PCR; TCRdb's copy has only in-frame clones and leaves some out. The repertoire holds some 270,000 clones, with about 85% as singletons. The length of the CDR3 is 13 residues. V was cut by 1 base and J by 3 bases, with 8 bases left in between. Per the germline V gene, CDR1 is SGHRS and CDR2 is YFSETQ. The TCR was taken from a woman aged 45-65 years who had been exposed to COVID-19. The sequenced sample consisted of PBMCs or T cells enriched from blood (not recorded which). The chain has TRBV5-1 and TRBJ2-7; D is uncertain. The CDR3: CASSLRLDYEQYF. The CDR3 DNA sequence: TGCGCCAGCAGCTTGCGGCTAGACTACGAGCAGTACTTC.